This TCR beta chain came from a study of CD8+CD57+ T cells in acquired aplastic anemia. Study results and limitations: Roughly 29 was the count of CD8+ CDR3 sequences that patients shared with controls.

Patients picked for sequencing had shown CD8+CD57+ cell expansion detected by flow cytometry. Every patient had severe acquired aplastic anemia. The TCR beta profiling, which covered VDJ combination and CDR3 sequence, was carried out using genomic DNA as the template. TCRdb independently ran MiXCR on the reads; one entry per CDR3 protein. The sample lists under 350,000 distinct CDR3 sequences; approximately 58% were seen once. This clonotype was counted between two and nine times. Its antigen remains unknown. A much larger clone sits a single nucleotide away, making a read error possible. Source material: sorted CD4+, CD8+, or CD8+CD57+ T cells (not recorded which) from PBMCs. This TCR was sampled from a human donor with aplastic anemia.

CDR3 protein: CASSEVPGQGWDEQFF. The CDR3 region has the DNA TGTGCCAGCAGTGAAGTCCCGGGACAGGGTTGGGATGAGCAGTTCTTC. This chain uses TRBV6-1 with TRBJ2-1; TRBD1 aligns across 9 bases. Trimming took 1 base from V and 8 from J; bases not matched to a gene: 9. The CDR3 loop spans 16 amino acids. Germline values: CDR1 MNHNS, CDR2 SASEGT.